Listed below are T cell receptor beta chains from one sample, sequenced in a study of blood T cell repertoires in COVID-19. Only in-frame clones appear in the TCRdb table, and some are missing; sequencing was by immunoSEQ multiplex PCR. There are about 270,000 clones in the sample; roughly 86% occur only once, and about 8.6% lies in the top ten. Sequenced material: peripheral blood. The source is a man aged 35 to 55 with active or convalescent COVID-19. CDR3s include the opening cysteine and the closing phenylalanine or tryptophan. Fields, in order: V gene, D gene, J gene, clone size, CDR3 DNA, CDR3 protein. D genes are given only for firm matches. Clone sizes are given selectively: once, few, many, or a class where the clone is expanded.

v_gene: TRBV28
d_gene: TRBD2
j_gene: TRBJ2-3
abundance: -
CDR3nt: TGTGCCAGCAGGGGACCGGGACTAGTCGGGGGGGATACGCAGTATTTT
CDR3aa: CASRGPGLVGGDTQYF

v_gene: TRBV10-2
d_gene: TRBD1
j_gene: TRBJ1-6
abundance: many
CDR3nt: TGCGCCAGCAGCCGAGACAGGGCGCAGGATGGTTCACCCCTCCACTTT
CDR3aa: CASSRDRAQDGSPLHF

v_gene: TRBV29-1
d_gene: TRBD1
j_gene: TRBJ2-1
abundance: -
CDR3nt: TGCAGCGTTGAAGCTGGGACAGCCTACAATGAGCAGTTCTTC
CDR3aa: CSVEAGTAYNEQFF

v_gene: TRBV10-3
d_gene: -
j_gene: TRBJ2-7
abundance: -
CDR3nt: TGTGCCATCAGTGAGTTGTCTGGAGGACCCATCTCATACGAGCAGTACTTC
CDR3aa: CAISELSGGPISYEQYF

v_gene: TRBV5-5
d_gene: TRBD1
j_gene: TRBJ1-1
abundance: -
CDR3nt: TGTGCCAGCAGCTTGGGAGACAGGGTTAGAACTTTCTTT
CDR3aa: CASSLGDRVRTFF

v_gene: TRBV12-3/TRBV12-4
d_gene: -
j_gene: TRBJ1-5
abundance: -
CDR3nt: TGTGCCAGCAGTTATTCAGGGCGAGAGCCCCAGCATTTT
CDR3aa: CASSYSGREPQHF

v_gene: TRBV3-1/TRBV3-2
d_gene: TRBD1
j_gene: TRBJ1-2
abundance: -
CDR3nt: TGTGCCAGCAGCCAAAGGGGGGGACAGGGGGCATATGGCTACACCTTC
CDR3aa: CASSQRGGQGAYGYTF

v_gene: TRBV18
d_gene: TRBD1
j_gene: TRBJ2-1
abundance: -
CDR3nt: TGTGCCAGCCAATCCGGGACAGCTTCCTACAATGAGCAGTTCTTC
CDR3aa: CASQSGTASYNEQFF

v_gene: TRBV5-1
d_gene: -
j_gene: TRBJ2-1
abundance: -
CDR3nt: TGCGCCAGCAGCCTAGAAGGGGCCTACAATGAGCAGTTCTTC
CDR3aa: CASSLEGAYNEQFF

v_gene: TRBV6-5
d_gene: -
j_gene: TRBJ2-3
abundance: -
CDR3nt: TGTGCCAGCGGGCTTTGGGGAGATGGGGATACGCAGTATTTT
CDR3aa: CASGLWGDGDTQYF

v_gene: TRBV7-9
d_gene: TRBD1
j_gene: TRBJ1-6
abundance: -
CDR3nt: TGTGCCAGCAGCTCGGGACAGGGCAATTCACCCCTCCACTTT
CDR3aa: CASSSGQGNSPLHF

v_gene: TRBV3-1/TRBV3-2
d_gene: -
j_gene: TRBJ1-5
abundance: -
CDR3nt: TGTGCCAGCAGCCAACCGGGGAATCAGCCCCAGCATTTT
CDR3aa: CASSQPGNQPQHF

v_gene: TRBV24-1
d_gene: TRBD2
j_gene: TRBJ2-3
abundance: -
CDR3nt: TGTGCCACCAGTGCTATTTCGGCGGGGGGGCGAGGAAAAGATACGCAGTATTTT
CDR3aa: CATSAISAGGRGKDTQYF

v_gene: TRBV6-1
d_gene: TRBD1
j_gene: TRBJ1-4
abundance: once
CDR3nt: TGTGCCAGCAGTGAAGGACAGGGGGCTGAAAAACTGTTTTTT
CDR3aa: CASSEGQGAEKLFF

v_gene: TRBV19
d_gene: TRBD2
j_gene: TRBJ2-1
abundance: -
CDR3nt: TGTGCCAGTAGTACCCTCTGGGCGGGACTAGCGGGGGAACTCAATGAGCAGTTCTTC
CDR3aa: CASSTLWAGLAGELNEQFF

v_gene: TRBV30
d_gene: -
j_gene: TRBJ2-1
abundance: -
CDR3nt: TGTGCCTGGAGTCAGGCGGGATTCAAGCAGTTCTTC
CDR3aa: CAWSQAGFKQFF

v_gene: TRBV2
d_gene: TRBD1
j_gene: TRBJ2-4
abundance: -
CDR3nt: TGTGCCACCACCCCTGGGACAGGGGGAAAAAACATTCAGTACTTC
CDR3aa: CATTPGTGGKNIQYF

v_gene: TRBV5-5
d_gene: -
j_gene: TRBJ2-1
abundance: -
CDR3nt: TGTGCCAGCAGCTTGGCCCCGAGAACTAGTTCCTACAATGAGCAGTTCTTC
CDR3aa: CASSLAPRTSSYNEQFF

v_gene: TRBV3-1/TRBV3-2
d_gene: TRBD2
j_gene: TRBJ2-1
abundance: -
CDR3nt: TGTGCCAGCAGCCAATCGACTAGCGGGATGGGTGAGCAGTTCTTC
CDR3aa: CASSQSTSGMGEQFF

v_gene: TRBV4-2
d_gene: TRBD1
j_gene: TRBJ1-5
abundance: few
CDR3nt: TGTGCCAGCAGCCAAGATCGGGACAGGGGCGATCAGCCCCAGCATTTT
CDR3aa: CASSQDRDRGDQPQHF

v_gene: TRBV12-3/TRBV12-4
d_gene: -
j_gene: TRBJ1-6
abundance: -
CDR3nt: TGTGCCAGCAGTCCAGGTGTTTCACCCCTCCACTTT
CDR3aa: CASSPGVSPLHF

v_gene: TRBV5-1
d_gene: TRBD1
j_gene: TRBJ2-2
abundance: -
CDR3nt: TGCGCCAGCAGCCCGGGACAGGGGGTTAACGGGGAGCTGTTTTTT
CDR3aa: CASSPGQGVNGELFF

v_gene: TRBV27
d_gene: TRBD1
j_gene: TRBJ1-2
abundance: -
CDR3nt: TGTGCCAGCAGGCGACAGGGGGGCAGCTATGGCTACACCTTC
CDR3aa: CASRRQGGSYGYTF

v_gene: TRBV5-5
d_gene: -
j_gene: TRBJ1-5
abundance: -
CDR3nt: TGTGCCAGCAGCTTCCAGGGGCTGAGCAATCAGCCCCAGCATTTT
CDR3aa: CASSFQGLSNQPQHF

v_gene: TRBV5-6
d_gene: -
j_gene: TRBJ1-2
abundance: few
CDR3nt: TGTGCCAGCAGCTTGGCGGGGGGCTACACCTTC
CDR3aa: CASSLAGGYTF

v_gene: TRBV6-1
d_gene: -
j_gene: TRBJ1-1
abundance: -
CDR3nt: TGTGCCAGCAGTGAATTGGCCCTTCCTGAAGCTTTCTTT
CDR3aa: CASSELALPEAFF

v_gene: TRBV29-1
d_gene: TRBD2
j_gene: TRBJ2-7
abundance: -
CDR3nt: TGCAGCGTTCGACTAGCGGGAAGATACGAGCAGTACTTC
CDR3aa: CSVRLAGRYEQYF

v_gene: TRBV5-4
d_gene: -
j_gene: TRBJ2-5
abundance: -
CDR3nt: TGTGCCAGCGGGACTGAGCGCCTTCAAGAGACCCAGTACTTC
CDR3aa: CASGTERLQETQYF

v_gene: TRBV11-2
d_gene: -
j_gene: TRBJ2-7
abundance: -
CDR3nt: TGTGCCAGCAGCTTAGGGCGGGAGCAGTACTTC
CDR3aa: CASSLGREQYF

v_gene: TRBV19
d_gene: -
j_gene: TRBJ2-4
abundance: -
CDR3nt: TGTGCCAGTAGCAGCGGGACACGGAACATTCAGTACTTC
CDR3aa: CASSSGTRNIQYF

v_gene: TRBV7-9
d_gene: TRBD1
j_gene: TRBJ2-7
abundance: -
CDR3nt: TGTGCCAGCAGTCGGGACAGTTCCTACGAGCAGTACTTC
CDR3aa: CASSRDSSYEQYF

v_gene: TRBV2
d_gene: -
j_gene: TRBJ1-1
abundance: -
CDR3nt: TGTGCCAGCTGGGTCCGGGGGACTGAAGCTTTCTTT
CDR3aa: CASWVRGTEAFF

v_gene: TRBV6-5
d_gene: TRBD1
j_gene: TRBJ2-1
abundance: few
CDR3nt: TGTGCCAGCAGCGACAGGGGTGGAATCCATGAGCAGTTCTTC
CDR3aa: CASSDRGGIHEQFF

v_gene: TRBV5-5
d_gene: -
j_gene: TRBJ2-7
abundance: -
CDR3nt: TGTGCCAGCAGCTTAATGGCAAACTACGAGCAGTACTTC
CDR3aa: CASSLMANYEQYF

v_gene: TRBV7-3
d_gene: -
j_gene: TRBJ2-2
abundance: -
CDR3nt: TGTGCCAGCAGCCTCGGGGGGCCGAACACCGGGGAGCTGTTTTTT
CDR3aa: CASSLGGPNTGELFF

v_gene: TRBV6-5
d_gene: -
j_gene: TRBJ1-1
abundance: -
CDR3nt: TGTGCCAGCAGCTCGGGGAGGTGGGCTGAAGCTTTCTTT
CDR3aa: CASSSGRWAEAFF

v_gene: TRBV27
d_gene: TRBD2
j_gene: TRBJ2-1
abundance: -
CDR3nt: TGTGCCAGCAGTTTAAGAGCACTAGCGGGGGGGTCGAGCTCCTACAATGAGCAGTTCTTC
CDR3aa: CASSLRALAGGSSSYNEQFF

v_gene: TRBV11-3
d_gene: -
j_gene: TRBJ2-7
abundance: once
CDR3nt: TGTGCCAGTTGTAAGACAGGTAGCCGTTTCGAGCAGTACTTC
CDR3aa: CASCKTGSRFEQYF

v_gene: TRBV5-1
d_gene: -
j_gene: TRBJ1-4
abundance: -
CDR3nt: TGCGCCAGCAGCTTGGGCCAGGGGTTTAATGAAAAACTGTTTTTT
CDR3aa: CASSLGQGFNEKLFF

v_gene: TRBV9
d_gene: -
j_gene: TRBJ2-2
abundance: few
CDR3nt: TGTGCCAGCAGCGTAGAAAGGACTCTCGGGAACACCGGGGAGCTGTTTTTT
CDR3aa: CASSVERTLGNTGELFF

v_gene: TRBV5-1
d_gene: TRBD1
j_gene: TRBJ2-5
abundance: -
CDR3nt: TGCGCCAGCAGCCTCGGACAGGGCATCGAGACCCAGTACTTC
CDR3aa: CASSLGQGIETQYF

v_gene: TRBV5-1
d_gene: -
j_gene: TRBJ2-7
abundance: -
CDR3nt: TGCGCCAGCAGCTTGGCGGACAGATACGAGCAGTACTTC
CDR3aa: CASSLADRYEQYF

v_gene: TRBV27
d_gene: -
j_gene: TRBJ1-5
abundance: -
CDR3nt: TGTGCCAGCTCGATAGGGGGGGCGTTCCATCAGCCCCAGCATTTT
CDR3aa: CASSIGGAFHQPQHF

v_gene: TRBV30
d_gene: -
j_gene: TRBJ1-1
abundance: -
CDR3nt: TGTGCCTGGAGCTACCGGTCAGGGGCCCAGGGGGCTTTCTTT
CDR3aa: CAWSYRSGAQGAFF

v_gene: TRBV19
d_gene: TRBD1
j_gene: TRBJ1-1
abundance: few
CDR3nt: TGTGCCAGTAGTATAGGGACAGGGGATCCGGCTTTCTTT
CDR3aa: CASSIGTGDPAFF

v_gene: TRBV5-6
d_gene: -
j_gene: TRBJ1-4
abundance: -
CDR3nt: TGTGCCAGCAGCTTAAGTGACATGATTGAAAAACTGTTTTTT
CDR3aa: CASSLSDMIEKLFF

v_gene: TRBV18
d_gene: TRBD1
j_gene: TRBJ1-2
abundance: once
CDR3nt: TGTGCCAGCTCACCAGGGGACAGGGTGGACTATGGCTACACCTTC
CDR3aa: CASSPGDRVDYGYTF

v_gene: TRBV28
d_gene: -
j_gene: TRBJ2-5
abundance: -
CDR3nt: TGTGCCAGCAGTCAAAGAGGGGAGACCCAGTACTTC
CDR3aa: CASSQRGETQYF